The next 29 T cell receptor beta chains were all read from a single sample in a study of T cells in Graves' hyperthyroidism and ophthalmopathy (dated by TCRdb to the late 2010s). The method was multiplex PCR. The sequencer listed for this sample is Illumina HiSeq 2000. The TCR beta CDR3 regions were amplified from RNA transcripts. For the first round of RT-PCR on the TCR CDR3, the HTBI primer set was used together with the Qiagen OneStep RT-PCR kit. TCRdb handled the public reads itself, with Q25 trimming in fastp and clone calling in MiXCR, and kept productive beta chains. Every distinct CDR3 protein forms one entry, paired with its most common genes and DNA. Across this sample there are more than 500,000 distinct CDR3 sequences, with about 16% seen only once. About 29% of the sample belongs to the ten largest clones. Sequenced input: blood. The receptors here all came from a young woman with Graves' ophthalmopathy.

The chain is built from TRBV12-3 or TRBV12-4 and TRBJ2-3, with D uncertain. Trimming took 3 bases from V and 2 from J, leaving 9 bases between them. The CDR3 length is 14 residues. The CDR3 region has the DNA TGTGCCAGCAGTTTTAAGGTCGACACAGATACGCAGTATTTT. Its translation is CASSFKVDTDTQYF.

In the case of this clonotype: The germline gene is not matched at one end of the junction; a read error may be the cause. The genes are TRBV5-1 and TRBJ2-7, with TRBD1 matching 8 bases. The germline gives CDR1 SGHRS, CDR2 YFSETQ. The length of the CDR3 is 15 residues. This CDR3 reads CASSQGQGTADEQYF. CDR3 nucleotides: TGTGCCAGCAGCCAAGGACAGGGAACGGCGGACGAGCAGTACTTC.

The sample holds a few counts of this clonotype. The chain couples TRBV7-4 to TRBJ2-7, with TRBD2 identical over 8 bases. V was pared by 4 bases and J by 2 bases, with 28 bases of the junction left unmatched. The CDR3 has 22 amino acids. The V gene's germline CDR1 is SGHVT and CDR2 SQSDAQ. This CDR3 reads CASSCMPIRDGRVLRPPYEQYF. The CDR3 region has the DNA TGTGCCAGCAGCTGTATGCCAATAAGGGACGGGAGGGTTCTACGACCGCCCTACGAGCAGTACTTC.

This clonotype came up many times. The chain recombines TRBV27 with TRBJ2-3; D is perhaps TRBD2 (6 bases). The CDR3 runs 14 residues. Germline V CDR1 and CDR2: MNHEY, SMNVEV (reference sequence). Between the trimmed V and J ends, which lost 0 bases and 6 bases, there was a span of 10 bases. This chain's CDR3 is CASSLSGAGDTQYF. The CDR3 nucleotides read TGTGCCAGCAGTTTATCTGGGGCGGGGGATACGCAGTATTTT.

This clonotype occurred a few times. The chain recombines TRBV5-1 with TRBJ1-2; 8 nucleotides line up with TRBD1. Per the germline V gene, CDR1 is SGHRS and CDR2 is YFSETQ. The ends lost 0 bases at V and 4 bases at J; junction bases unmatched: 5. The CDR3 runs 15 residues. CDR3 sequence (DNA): TGCGCCAGCAGCTTGGGAGGGCAGGGGGCCTATGGCTACACCTTC. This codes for CASSLGGQGAYGYTF.

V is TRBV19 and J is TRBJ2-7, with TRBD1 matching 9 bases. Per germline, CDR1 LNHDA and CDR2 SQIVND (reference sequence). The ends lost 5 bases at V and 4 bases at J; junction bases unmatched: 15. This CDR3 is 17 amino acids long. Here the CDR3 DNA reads TGTGCCAGTAGTGCCCAGGGACAGGGAAGCTATATTTACGAGCAGTACTTC. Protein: CASSAQGQGSYIYEQYF.

CDR3 nucleotides: TGCAGTCTGCGGGGTCCTAATGAAAAACTGTTTTTT. This codes for CSLRGPNEKLFF. The chain joins TRBV20-1 to TRBJ1-4; D ambiguous. Germline V lookup: CDR1 DFQATT, CDR2 SNEGSKA (reference sequence). This CDR3 is 12 amino acids long. Trimming left V 8 bases short and J 3 bases short, with 10 bases between.

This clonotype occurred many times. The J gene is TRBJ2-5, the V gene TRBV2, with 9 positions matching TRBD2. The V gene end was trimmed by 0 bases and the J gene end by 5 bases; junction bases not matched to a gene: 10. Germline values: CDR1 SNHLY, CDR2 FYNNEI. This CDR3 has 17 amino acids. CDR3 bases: TGTGCCAGCAGTGAAGCATCCGCGGGAGGGCCTAGGGAGACCCAGTACTTC. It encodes CASSEASAGGPRETQYF.

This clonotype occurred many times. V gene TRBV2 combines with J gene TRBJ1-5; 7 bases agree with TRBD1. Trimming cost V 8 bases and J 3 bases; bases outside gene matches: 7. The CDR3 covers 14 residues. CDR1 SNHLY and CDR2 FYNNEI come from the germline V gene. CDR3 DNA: TGTGCCAGCTGCCGGGACAGCGTCAATCAGCCCCAGCATTTT. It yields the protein CASCRDSVNQPQHF.

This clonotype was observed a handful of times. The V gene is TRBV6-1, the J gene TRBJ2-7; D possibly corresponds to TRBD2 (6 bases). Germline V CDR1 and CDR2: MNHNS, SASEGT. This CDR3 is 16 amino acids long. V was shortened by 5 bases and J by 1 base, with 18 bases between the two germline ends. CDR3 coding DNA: TGTGCCAGCAGTCCCCGCCTCCGGGAGCGATCCTACGAGCAGTACTTC. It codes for CASSPRLRERSYEQYF.

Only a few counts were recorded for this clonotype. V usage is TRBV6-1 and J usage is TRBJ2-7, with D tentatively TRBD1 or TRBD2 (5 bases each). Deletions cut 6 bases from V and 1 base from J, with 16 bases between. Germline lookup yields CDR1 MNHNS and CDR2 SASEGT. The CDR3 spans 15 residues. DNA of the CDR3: TGTGCCAGCAGGGGGGTTGGATCAGCTTCCTACGAGCAGTACTTC. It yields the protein CASRGVGSASYEQYF.

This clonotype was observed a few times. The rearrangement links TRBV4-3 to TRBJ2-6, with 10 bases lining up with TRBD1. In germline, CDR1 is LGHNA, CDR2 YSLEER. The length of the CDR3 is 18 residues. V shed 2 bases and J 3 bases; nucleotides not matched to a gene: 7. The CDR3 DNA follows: TGCGCCAGCAGCCAACCGGGACAGGGGACAGGTGGGGCCAACGTCCTGACTTTC. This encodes CASSQPGQGTGGANVLTF.

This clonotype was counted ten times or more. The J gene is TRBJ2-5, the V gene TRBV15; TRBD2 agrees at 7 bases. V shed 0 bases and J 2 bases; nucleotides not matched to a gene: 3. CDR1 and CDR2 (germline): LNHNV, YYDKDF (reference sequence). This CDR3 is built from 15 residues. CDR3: CATSRDRAGQETQYF. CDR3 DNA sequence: TGTGCCACCAGCAGAGATAGAGCGGGGCAAGAGACCCAGTACTTC.

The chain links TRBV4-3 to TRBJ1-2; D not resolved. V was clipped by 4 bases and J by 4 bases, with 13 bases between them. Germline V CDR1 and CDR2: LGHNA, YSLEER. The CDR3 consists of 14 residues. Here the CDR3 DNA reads TGCGCCAGCAGCCCGGGTGGTATTGGCTATGGCTACACCTTC. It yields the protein CASSPGGIGYGYTF.

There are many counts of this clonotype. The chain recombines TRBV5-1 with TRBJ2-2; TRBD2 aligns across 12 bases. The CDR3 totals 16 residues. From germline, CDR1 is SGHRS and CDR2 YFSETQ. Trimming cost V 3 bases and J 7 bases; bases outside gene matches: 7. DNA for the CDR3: TGCGCCAGCAGCTCCGGACTAGCGGGATCCATCGGGGAGCTGTTTTTT. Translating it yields CASSSGLAGSIGELFF.

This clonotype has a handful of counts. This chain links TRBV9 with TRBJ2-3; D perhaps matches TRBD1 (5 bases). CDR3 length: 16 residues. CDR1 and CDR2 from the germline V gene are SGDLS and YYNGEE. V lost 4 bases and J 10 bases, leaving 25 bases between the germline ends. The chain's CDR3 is CASSPQGSLVRYAQYF. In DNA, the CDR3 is TGTGCCAGCAGCCCCCAGGGTTCACTGGTACGCTATGCGCAGTATTTT.

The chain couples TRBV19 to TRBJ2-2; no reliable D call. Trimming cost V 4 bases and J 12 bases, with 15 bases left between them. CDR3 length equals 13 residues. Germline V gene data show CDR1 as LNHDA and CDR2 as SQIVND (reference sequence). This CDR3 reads CASSTAPGGKLFF. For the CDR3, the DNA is TGTGCCAGTAGTACAGCCCCGGGTGGGAAGCTGTTTTTT. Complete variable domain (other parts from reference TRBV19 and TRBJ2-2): DGGITQSPKYLFRKEGQNVTLSCEQNLNHDAMYWYRQDPGQGLRLIYYSQIVNDFQKGDIAEGYSVSREKKESFPLTVTSAQKNPTAFYLCASSTAPGGKLFFGEGSRLTVL.

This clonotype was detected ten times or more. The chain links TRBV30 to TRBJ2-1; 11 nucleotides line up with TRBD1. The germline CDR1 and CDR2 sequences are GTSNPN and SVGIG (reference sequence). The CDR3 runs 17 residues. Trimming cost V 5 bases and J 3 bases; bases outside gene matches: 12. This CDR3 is CAWGQGAIVLSYNEQFF. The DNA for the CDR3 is TGTGCCTGGGGACAGGGGGCTATAGTGTTAAGCTACAATGAGCAGTTCTTC.

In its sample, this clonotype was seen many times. In nucleotides, the CDR3 is TGTGCCAGCTCACCCCGACAGAGCACAGATACGCAGTATTTT. This translates into CASSPRQSTDTQYF. The chain is built from TRBV18 and TRBJ2-3; D possibly corresponds to TRBD1 (5 bases). There are 14 residues in the CDR3. V was shortened by 3 bases and J by 0 bases, with 7 bases between the two germline ends. Germline V gives CDR1 KGHSH, CDR2 LQKENI.

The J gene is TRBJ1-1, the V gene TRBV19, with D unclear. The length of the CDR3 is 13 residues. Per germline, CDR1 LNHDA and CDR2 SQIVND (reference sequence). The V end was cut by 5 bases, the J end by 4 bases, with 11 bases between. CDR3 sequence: CASSDLVGTEAFF. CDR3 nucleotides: TGTGCCAGTAGTGACCTGGTAGGCACTGAAGCTTTCTTT.

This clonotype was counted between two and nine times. The CDR3 spells CATESGSWYTGELFF. CDR3 sequence (DNA): TGTGCCACTGAATCAGGTAGTTGGTACACCGGGGAGCTGTTTTTT. This chain connects TRBV19 to TRBJ2-2; no clear D. The ends were cut back, 10 bases at V and 3 bases at J, with 18 bases in the middle. CDR3 length: 15 residues. The germline V gene has CDR1 LNHDA and CDR2 SQIVND (reference sequence).

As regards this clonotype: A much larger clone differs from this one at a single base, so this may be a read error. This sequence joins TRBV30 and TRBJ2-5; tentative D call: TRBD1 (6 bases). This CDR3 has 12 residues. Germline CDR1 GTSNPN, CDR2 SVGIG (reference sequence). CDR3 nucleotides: TGTGCCCATACAGGGAGCCAAGGGACCCAGTACTTC. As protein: CAHTGSQGTQYF.

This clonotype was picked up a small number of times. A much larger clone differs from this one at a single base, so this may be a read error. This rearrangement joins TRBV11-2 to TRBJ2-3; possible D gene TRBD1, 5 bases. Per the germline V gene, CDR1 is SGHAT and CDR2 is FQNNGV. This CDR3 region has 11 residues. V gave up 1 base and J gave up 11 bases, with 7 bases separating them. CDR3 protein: CASSLGQRQYF. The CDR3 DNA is TGTGCCAGCAGCTTAGGACAGAGGCAGTATTTT.

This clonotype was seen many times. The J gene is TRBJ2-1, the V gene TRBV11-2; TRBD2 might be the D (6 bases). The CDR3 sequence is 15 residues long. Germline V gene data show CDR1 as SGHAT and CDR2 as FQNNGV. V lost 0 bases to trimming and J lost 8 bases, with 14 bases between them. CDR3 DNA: TGTGCCAGCAGCTTAGAAGCGGGTCTTACCCATGAGCAGTTCTTC. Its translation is CASSLEAGLTHEQFF.

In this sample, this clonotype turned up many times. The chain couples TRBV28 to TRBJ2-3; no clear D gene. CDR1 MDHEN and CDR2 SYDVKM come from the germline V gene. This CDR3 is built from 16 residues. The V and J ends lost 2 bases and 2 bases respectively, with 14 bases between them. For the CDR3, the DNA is TGTGCCAGCAGTTTACCTGTCGGTGGAAACACAGATACGCAGTATTTT. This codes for CASSLPVGGNTDTQYF.

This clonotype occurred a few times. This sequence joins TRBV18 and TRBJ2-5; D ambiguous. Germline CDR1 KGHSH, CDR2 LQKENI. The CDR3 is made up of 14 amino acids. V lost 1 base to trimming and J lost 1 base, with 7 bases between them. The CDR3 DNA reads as TGTGCCAGCTCACCACAAAGGGCCCAAGAGACCCAGTACTTC. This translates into CASSPQRAQETQYF.

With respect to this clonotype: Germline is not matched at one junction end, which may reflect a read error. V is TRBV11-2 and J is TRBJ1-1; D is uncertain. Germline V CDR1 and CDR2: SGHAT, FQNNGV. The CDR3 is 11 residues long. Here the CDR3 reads CAGSSNTEAFF. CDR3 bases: TGTGCCGGCAGTTCTAACACTGAAGCTTTCTTT.

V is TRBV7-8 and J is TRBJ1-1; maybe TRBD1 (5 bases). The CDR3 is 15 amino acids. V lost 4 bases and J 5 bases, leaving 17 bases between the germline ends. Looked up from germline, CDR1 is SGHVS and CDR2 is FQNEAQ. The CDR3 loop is CASSSRRDLGTEAFF. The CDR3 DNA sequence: TGTGCCAGCAGCTCGAGACGGGACTTGGGAACTGAAGCTTTCTTT.

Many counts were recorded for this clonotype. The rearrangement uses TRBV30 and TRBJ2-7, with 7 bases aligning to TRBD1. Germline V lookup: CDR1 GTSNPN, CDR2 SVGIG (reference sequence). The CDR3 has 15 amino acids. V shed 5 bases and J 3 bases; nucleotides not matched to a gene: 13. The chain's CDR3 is CAWGGSRQGFYEQYF. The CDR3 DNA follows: TGTGCCTGGGGAGGTAGTAGACAGGGATTCTACGAGCAGTACTTC.